Listed below are T cell receptor beta chains from one sample, sequenced in a study of cytomegalovirus exposure and HLA in healthy donors. Using immunoSEQ multiplex PCR, the repertoire was profiled, and TCRdb retains in-frame clones only, with some absent. The sample gives roughly 200,000 clones, under 70% of which show up once; about 2.5% is in the top ten. The sample consisted of PBMCs. All receptors derive from a man aged 35-49 years in good health and CMV-seropositive. Both conserved end residues are part of each CDR3. Fields, in order: D gene, CDR3 length, clone size, V gene, J gene, CDR3 DNA, CDR3 protein. A D gene is named only where the DNA matches it firmly. Not all rows give a size; the values are once, few, many and, for expanded clones, a class.

D gene: NA
CDR3 length: 13
clone size: NA
V gene: TRBV19
J gene: TRBJ1-1
CDR3 DNA: TGTGCCAGTAGCTCCCTGGAGAGGGCTGAAGCTTTCTTT
CDR3 protein: CASSSLERAEAFF

D gene: NA
CDR3 length: 17
clone size: NA
V gene: TRBV18
J gene: TRBJ1-6
CDR3 DNA: TGTGCCAGCTCACCAAGGGGAAGTAGGGACTATAATTCACCCCTCCACTTT
CDR3 protein: CASSPRGSRDYNSPLHF

D gene: NA
CDR3 length: 15
clone size: NA
V gene: TRBV7-5
J gene: TRBJ1-5
CDR3 DNA: TGTGTCAGAAGCAAAGAGGGGGACAGTAATCAGCCCCAGCATTTT
CDR3 protein: CVRSKEGDSNQPQHF

D gene: TRBD1
CDR3 length: 15
clone size: NA
V gene: TRBV19
J gene: TRBJ1-1
CDR3 DNA: TGTGCCAGTAGTCGAACCCCAGGGGGCTATACTGAAGCTTTCTTT
CDR3 protein: CASSRTPGGYTEAFF

D gene: TRBD2
CDR3 length: 17
clone size: NA
V gene: TRBV19
J gene: TRBJ2-2
CDR3 DNA: TGTGCCAGTAGTGTTCCGGGACTAGTAGAGGACACCGGGGAGCTGTTTTTT
CDR3 protein: CASSVPGLVEDTGELFF

D gene: NA
CDR3 length: 15
clone size: NA
V gene: TRBV19
J gene: TRBJ1-2
CDR3 DNA: TGTGCCAGTAGTATAGATCAAGGGACACCCTATGGCTACACCTTC
CDR3 protein: CASSIDQGTPYGYTF

D gene: NA
CDR3 length: 17
clone size: few
V gene: TRBV7-8
J gene: TRBJ1-2
CDR3 DNA: TGTGCCAGCAGCTTAGGTGTATCGACCGCTAGCATCGGAGGCTACACCTTC
CDR3 protein: CASSLGVSTASIGGYTF

D gene: TRBD2
CDR3 length: 15
clone size: few
V gene: TRBV7-2
J gene: TRBJ2-5
CDR3 DNA: TGTGCCAGCAGCTTTCTCCGCGGGGGGCGGGAGACCCAGTACTTC
CDR3 protein: CASSFLRGGRETQYF

D gene: TRBD2
CDR3 length: 18
clone size: NA
V gene: TRBV7-9
J gene: TRBJ2-1
CDR3 DNA: TGTGCCAGCAGCTTGGGACTAGCGGGGGGGCGTTCCTACAATGAGCAGTTCTTC
CDR3 protein: CASSLGLAGGRSYNEQFF

D gene: TRBD1
CDR3 length: 15
clone size: once
V gene: TRBV7-2
J gene: TRBJ2-3
CDR3 DNA: TGTGCCAGCAGCTTAGGGGGGACAGTGAGAGGGACGCAGTATTTT
CDR3 protein: CASSLGGTVRGTQYF

D gene: TRBD1
CDR3 length: 14
clone size: NA
V gene: TRBV27
J gene: TRBJ2-7
CDR3 DNA: TGTGCCAGCAGCCTAACAGGGGCCTCCTACGAGCAGTACTTC
CDR3 protein: CASSLTGASYEQYF

D gene: TRBD2
CDR3 length: 16
clone size: NA
V gene: TRBV5-4
J gene: TRBJ2-1
CDR3 DNA: TGTGCCAGCAGCTCCCAGACTAGCGGGGCATACAATGAGCAGTTCTTC
CDR3 protein: CASSSQTSGAYNEQFF

D gene: TRBD2
CDR3 length: 14
clone size: NA
V gene: TRBV27
J gene: TRBJ2-7
CDR3 DNA: TGTGCCAGCAGTTCACGAAACGGGGGGGTCGAGCAGTACTTC
CDR3 protein: CASSSRNGGVEQYF

D gene: NA
CDR3 length: 12
clone size: NA
V gene: TRBV2
J gene: TRBJ1-2
CDR3 DNA: TGTGCCTCGCAATGGGGGGACTATGGCTACACCTTC
CDR3 protein: CASQWGDYGYTF

D gene: TRBD1
CDR3 length: 18
clone size: NA
V gene: TRBV5-1
J gene: TRBJ2-3
CDR3 DNA: TGCGCCAGCAGCCCCGTCCCGGGACAGGGGGCCCGGAGTGATACGCAGTATTTT
CDR3 protein: CASSPVPGQGARSDTQYF

D gene: NA
CDR3 length: 13
clone size: NA
V gene: TRBV7-2
J gene: TRBJ1-2
CDR3 DNA: TGTGCCAGCAGTTCAGGGCTCCGCTATGGCTACACCTTC
CDR3 protein: CASSSGLRYGYTF

D gene: NA
CDR3 length: 14
clone size: NA
V gene: TRBV5-1
J gene: TRBJ1-1
CDR3 DNA: TGCGCCAGCAGCGAACTGCCCCGCGCCACTGAAGCTTTCTTT
CDR3 protein: CASSELPRATEAFF

D gene: NA
CDR3 length: 14
clone size: NA
V gene: TRBV6-5
J gene: TRBJ2-2
CDR3 DNA: TGTGCCAGCAGTCGCTCCGGGTCCTTCATCGAGCTGTTTTTT
CDR3 protein: CASSRSGSFIELFF

D gene: NA
CDR3 length: 15
clone size: NA
V gene: TRBV7-2
J gene: TRBJ2-1
CDR3 DNA: TGTGCCAGCAGCCAAGGTCGGGTAAGCCCCAATGAGCAGTTCTTC
CDR3 protein: CASSQGRVSPNEQFF

D gene: TRBD2
CDR3 length: 19
clone size: NA
V gene: TRBV4-2
J gene: TRBJ2-6
CDR3 DNA: TGTGCCAGCAGCCAAGATCAAGGCGGGGGGCGGTCTGGGGCCAACGTCCTGACTTTC
CDR3 protein: CASSQDQGGGRSGANVLTF

D gene: TRBD2
CDR3 length: 15
clone size: NA
V gene: TRBV5-1
J gene: TRBJ2-2
CDR3 DNA: TGCGCCAGCAGCTCCCAGCGGGGTGGCACCGGGGAGCTGTTTTTT
CDR3 protein: CASSSQRGGTGELFF

D gene: NA
CDR3 length: 13
clone size: few
V gene: TRBV7-9
J gene: TRBJ1-2
CDR3 DNA: TGTGCCAGCAGCTTATTAGCTAACTATGGCTACACCTTC
CDR3 protein: CASSLLANYGYTF

D gene: NA
CDR3 length: 14
clone size: once
V gene: TRBV5-1
J gene: TRBJ2-1
CDR3 DNA: TGCGCCAGCAGCAGCGGAGGGGAAAGGAATGAGCAGTTCTTC
CDR3 protein: CASSSGGERNEQFF

D gene: TRBD1
CDR3 length: 13
clone size: few
V gene: TRBV19
J gene: TRBJ2-3
CDR3 DNA: TGTGCCAGTACGGGACAGGGGGCAGATACGCAGTATTTT
CDR3 protein: CASTGQGADTQYF

D gene: NA
CDR3 length: 16
clone size: once
V gene: TRBV4-2
J gene: TRBJ2-1
CDR3 DNA: TGTGCCAGCAGCCAAGATCATAACACCGCCTACAATGAGCAGTTCTTC
CDR3 protein: CASSQDHNTAYNEQFF

D gene: NA
CDR3 length: 13
clone size: few
V gene: TRBV29-1
J gene: TRBJ1-1
CDR3 DNA: TGCAGCGCCCTTTTGGACATTAACACTGAAGCTTTCTTT
CDR3 protein: CSALLDINTEAFF

D gene: TRBD1
CDR3 length: 14
clone size: NA
V gene: TRBV19
J gene: TRBJ2-2
CDR3 DNA: TGTGCCAGTAGTAAGGGGGCATCCGCCGGGGAGCTGTTTTTT
CDR3 protein: CASSKGASAGELFF

D gene: NA
CDR3 length: 15
clone size: NA
V gene: TRBV5-1
J gene: TRBJ2-5
CDR3 DNA: TGCGCCAGCAGCTTGCCAGGGGGAGGACAAGAGACCCAGTACTTC
CDR3 protein: CASSLPGGGQETQYF

D gene: NA
CDR3 length: 15
clone size: once
V gene: TRBV5-6
J gene: TRBJ1-1
CDR3 DNA: TGTGCCAGCAGCTTGCTGGGGGGAGTGAACACTGAAGCTTTCTTT
CDR3 protein: CASSLLGGVNTEAFF

D gene: NA
CDR3 length: 13
clone size: NA
V gene: TRBV27
J gene: TRBJ1-5
CDR3 DNA: TGTGCCAGCGGCTTCTCTAGCAATCAGCCCCAGCATTTT
CDR3 protein: CASGFSSNQPQHF

D gene: NA
CDR3 length: 16
clone size: NA
V gene: TRBV2
J gene: TRBJ1-1
CDR3 DNA: TGTGCCAGCAGTGCCCTCCTTCGAGTATCTAACACTGAAGCTTTCTTT
CDR3 protein: CASSALLRVSNTEAFF

D gene: NA
CDR3 length: 14
clone size: NA
V gene: TRBV6-6
J gene: TRBJ1-1
CDR3 DNA: TGTGCCAGCAGTCTCTCAGGGCTCGAGACTGAAGCTTTCTTT
CDR3 protein: CASSLSGLETEAFF

D gene: NA
CDR3 length: 15
clone size: NA
V gene: TRBV4-1
J gene: TRBJ2-3
CDR3 DNA: TGCGCCAGCAGCCAAACCGGGACTTCCGTGGATACGCAGTATTTT
CDR3 protein: CASSQTGTSVDTQYF

D gene: TRBD2
CDR3 length: 19
clone size: NA
V gene: TRBV5-1
J gene: TRBJ2-3
CDR3 DNA: TGCGCCAGCAGCTTGAGTGGTCGCAGAACTAGCGGGGCAACAGATACGCAGTATTTT
CDR3 protein: CASSLSGRRTSGATDTQYF

D gene: TRBD1
CDR3 length: 14
clone size: NA
V gene: TRBV19
J gene: TRBJ1-1
CDR3 DNA: TGTGCCAGTAAAAGACAGGGGGAGAACACTGAAGCTTTCTTT
CDR3 protein: CASKRQGENTEAFF

D gene: NA
CDR3 length: 14
clone size: NA
V gene: TRBV9
J gene: TRBJ1-2
CDR3 DNA: TGTGCCAGCAGCGTCGATCGGGGTTTTGATGGCTACACCTTC
CDR3 protein: CASSVDRGFDGYTF

D gene: NA
CDR3 length: 12
clone size: few
V gene: TRBV6-6
J gene: TRBJ2-3
CDR3 DNA: TGTGCCAGCAGTCTCACGGCAGATACGCAGTATTTT
CDR3 protein: CASSLTADTQYF

D gene: NA
CDR3 length: 15
clone size: NA
V gene: TRBV27
J gene: TRBJ1-6
CDR3 DNA: TGTGCCAGCAGTTTGGAGCGGGGCGAGAGTTCGCCCCTCCACTTT
CDR3 protein: CASSLERGESSPLHF

D gene: TRBD1
CDR3 length: 17
clone size: NA
V gene: TRBV4-3
J gene: TRBJ2-7
CDR3 DNA: TGCGCCAGCAGCCCTTACCTTCCGGGACAGGGGGCCTACGAGCAGTACTTC
CDR3 protein: CASSPYLPGQGAYEQYF

D gene: NA
CDR3 length: 14
clone size: NA
V gene: TRBV7-9
J gene: TRBJ1-2
CDR3 DNA: TGTGCCAGCAGCTTACAAGGGCGCGGGTATGGCTACACCTTC
CDR3 protein: CASSLQGRGYGYTF

D gene: TRBD1
CDR3 length: 17
clone size: NA
V gene: TRBV7-2
J gene: TRBJ2-5
CDR3 DNA: TGTGCCAGCAGCCCGACCGCTCCCGGGACAGATTCAGGAGCCCAGTACTTC
CDR3 protein: CASSPTAPGTDSGAQYF

D gene: TRBD1
CDR3 length: 15
clone size: NA
V gene: TRBV7-9
J gene: TRBJ2-7
CDR3 DNA: TGTGCCAGCAGCTTAGCCGGGACAGGGGCCTACGAGCAGTACTTC
CDR3 protein: CASSLAGTGAYEQYF

D gene: NA
CDR3 length: 15
clone size: NA
V gene: TRBV7-3
J gene: TRBJ2-7
CDR3 DNA: TGTGCCAGCAGCTTGGGGGCCGGGCAGCGCTACGAGCAGTACTTC
CDR3 protein: CASSLGAGQRYEQYF

D gene: NA
CDR3 length: 14
clone size: NA
V gene: TRBV5-1
J gene: TRBJ2-3
CDR3 DNA: TGCGCCAGCAGCCGTGGAGGCGGGACAGATACGCAGTATTTT
CDR3 protein: CASSRGGGTDTQYF

D gene: NA
CDR3 length: 16
clone size: NA
V gene: TRBV6-6
J gene: TRBJ2-7
CDR3 DNA: TGTGCCAGCTCCGGGGGAGGCCGGCTAGGAGCCTACGAGCAGTACTTC
CDR3 protein: CASSGGGRLGAYEQYF

D gene: NA
CDR3 length: 13
clone size: NA
V gene: TRBV25-1
J gene: TRBJ1-5
CDR3 DNA: TGTGCCTCAGGGGAGGGTCGCGGTCAGCCCCAGCATTTT
CDR3 protein: CASGEGRGQPQHF

D gene: NA
CDR3 length: 17
clone size: NA
V gene: TRBV7-2
J gene: TRBJ1-2
CDR3 DNA: TGTGCCAGCAGCTTAGCGGGACACCCAATCGACACCTATGGCTACACCTTC
CDR3 protein: CASSLAGHPIDTYGYTF

D gene: TRBD2
CDR3 length: 15
clone size: few
V gene: TRBV18
J gene: TRBJ2-2
CDR3 DNA: TGTGCCAGCTCACCACCGGGACTAGCGACCGGGGAGCTGTTTTTT
CDR3 protein: CASSPPGLATGELFF

D gene: NA
CDR3 length: 16
clone size: NA
V gene: TRBV27
J gene: TRBJ2-2
CDR3 DNA: TGTGCCAGCAGTTTTGGGGGGGCATTTAACTTCGGGGAGCTGTTTTTT
CDR3 protein: CASSFGGAFNFGELFF

D gene: TRBD2
CDR3 length: 16
clone size: NA
V gene: TRBV5-1
J gene: TRBJ2-7
CDR3 DNA: TGCGCCAGCAGCTTGGGGCTAGCGGGGGGAACCTACGAGCAGTACTTC
CDR3 protein: CASSLGLAGGTYEQYF

D gene: TRBD1
CDR3 length: 19
clone size: few
V gene: TRBV5-1
J gene: TRBJ1-2
CDR3 DNA: TGCGCCAGCAGCCCCAAAAGGGGGCGTGAGGCGATAGCTAACTATGGCTACACCTTC
CDR3 protein: CASSPKRGREAIANYGYTF